A selection of T cell receptor beta chains follows, all from one sample in a study of control samples from healthy donors and cancer patients. Produced via immunoSEQ multiplex PCR; TCRdb's table is partial and in-frame only. The sample carries about 120,000 clones, roughly 87% recorded once. The sample taken for sequencing was blood. The receptors stem from a man aged 18 to 29 in good health. Each CDR3 is given with its conserved first and last residue. D genes are given only for firm matches. Size is stated for part of the rows, as once, few or many counts, or as a class when the clone is expanded.

>.|TRBJ2-5|TRBD2|TRBV14
TGTGCCAGCAGCGACGGGACTAGCGGGAGGGCTGGGGAGACCCAGTACTTC
CASSDGTSGRAGETQYF
>.|TRBJ1-1|.|TRBV15
TGTGCCACCAGCACCCCCTCGCGTCCGGCTTTCTTT
CATSTPSRPAFF
>.|TRBJ2-1|TRBD1|TRBV15
TGTGCCACCAGCAGAGATCGTGGGACAGGGTTCTACAATGAGCAGTTCTTC
CATSRDRGTGFYNEQFF
>.|TRBJ2-4|TRBD1|TRBV19
TGTGCCAGTAAAAAACAGGGGATAGGGGACATTCAGTACTTC
CASKKQGIGDIQYF
>.|TRBJ2-7|.|TRBV7-9
TGTGCCAGCAGCCCCCGGGACGGTACCTCCGAGCAGTACTTC
CASSPRDGTSEQYF
>.|TRBJ1-2|TRBD1|TRBV5-6
TGTGCCAGCAGCCCGACAGGGCACTATGGCTACACCTTC
CASSPTGHYGYTF
>.|TRBJ1-2|.|TRBV5-1
TGCGCCAGCAGCCTTAGTAGCGACTATGGCTACACCTTC
CASSLSSDYGYTF
>once|TRBJ1-2|TRBD1|TRBV7-3
TGTGCCAGCAGCGGGCCAGGGGGCGGCTACACCTTC
CASSGPGGGYTF
>.|TRBJ2-3|.|TRBV7-2
TGTGCCAGCAGCTTAGGGCCCAGGACAGATACGCAGTATTTT
CASSLGPRTDTQYF
>.|TRBJ2-7|TRBD2|TRBV30
TGTGCCTGGAGTGTACGGCTAGCGGGAGGGCGATCGTTGTTGGACGAGCAGTACTTC
CAWSVRLAGGRSLLDEQYF
>.|TRBJ1-1|TRBD1|TRBV28
TGTGCCAGCATACTAAGGACAGGGGGCCGATCTGAAGCTTTCTTT
CASILRTGGRSEAFF
>.|TRBJ2-5|TRBD2|TRBV2
TGTGCCAGCAGTGGGTCGACTAGCGGGAGGGCCTCAGAGACCCAGTACTTC
CASSGSTSGRASETQYF
>.|TRBJ2-5|TRBD1|TRBV27
TGTGCCAGCAGTTACAGGGGGGAGACCCAGTACTTC
CASSYRGETQYF
>.|TRBJ2-7|.|TRBV7-6
TGTGCCAGCAGCTTAACTCAGACACTGAACACCTACGAGCAGTACTTC
CASSLTQTLNTYEQYF
>once|TRBJ2-1|.|TRBV19
TGTGCCAGTAGTATCCGGGCGTACAATGAGCAGTTCTTC
CASSIRAYNEQFF
>.|TRBJ2-1|TRBD1|TRBV27
TGTGCCAGCAGAACCGGGACAGGGAATTACAATGAGCAGTTCTTC
CASRTGTGNYNEQFF
>.|TRBJ1-2|.|TRBV24-1
TGTGCCACCAGTGACTCCGACAGTAACTATGGCTACACCTTC
CATSDSDSNYGYTF
>.|TRBJ2-6|TRBD1|TRBV14
TGTGCCAGCAGCCCGACAGGGGGGCGTCTCAGCTCTGGGGCCAACGTCCTGACTTTC
CASSPTGGRLSSGANVLTF
>once|TRBJ1-3|.|TRBV7-9
TGTGCCAGCAGCTTGCAGGGCTCTGGAAACACCATATATTTT
CASSLQGSGNTIYF
>.|TRBJ1-2|.|TRBV11-2
TGTGCCAGCAGCCAAAACATTAACACGGGAGGCTACACCTTC
CASSQNINTGGYTF
>few|TRBJ1-5|.|TRBV18
TGTGCCAGCTCAGAGCTCACAGGGTATAGCAATCAGCCCCAGCATTTT
CASSELTGYSNQPQHF
>.|TRBJ2-5|TRBD2|TRBV11-2
TGTGCCAGCAGCTTAGGGCGGGAGGGCCAAGAGACCCAGTACTTC
CASSLGREGQETQYF
>.|TRBJ2-5|.|TRBV7-9
TGTGCCAGCAGCTTTTTACTTCTCCAAGAGACCCAGTACTTC
CASSFLLLQETQYF
>.|TRBJ2-1|.|TRBV29-1
TGCAGCGTGGCCAGACAGGGAGGGTCCTACAATGAGCAGTTCTTC
CSVARQGGSYNEQFF
>.|TRBJ2-1|.|TRBV12-3/TRBV12-4
TGTGCCAGCAGTTCAATGGGTCCCCGGGAGCAGTTCTTC
CASSSMGPREQFF
>once|TRBJ2-7|.|TRBV19
TGTGCCAGTAGTATTAACTGGGGCCTCTACGAGCAGTACTTC
CASSINWGLYEQYF
>.|TRBJ2-3|.|TRBV29-1
TGCAGCGGTTCGGGGCGCCTCACAGATACGCAGTATTTT
CSGSGRLTDTQYF
>.|TRBJ2-1|.|TRBV6-4
TGTGCCAGCAGTGACACAGGCAACGATGAGCAGTTCTTC
CASSDTGNDEQFF
>.|TRBJ1-2|.|TRBV18
TGTGCCAGCTCACCCCCTGAGAACTATGGCTACACCTTC
CASSPPENYGYTF
>few|TRBJ2-4|.|TRBV30
TGTGCCACCTCCCCAGGGGGGGTAAACATTCAGTACTTC
CATSPGGVNIQYF
>.|TRBJ1-6|TRBD1|TRBV4-1
TGCGCCAGCAGCCAAGATTGGGCAGGGGGCGGACTGAGCTCCTATAATTCACCCCTCCACTTT
CASSQDWAGGGLSSYNSPLHF
>.|TRBJ1-2|.|TRBV20-1
TGCAGTGCTGGTGGGGGATTTGATGGCTACACCTTC
CSAGGGFDGYTF
>.|TRBJ1-2|.|TRBV4-1
TGCGCCAGCAGCCAAGATGGACAGATGACCTATGGCTACACCTTC
CASSQDGQMTYGYTF
>.|TRBJ1-3|TRBD1|TRBV18
TGTGCCAGCTCACCCGACAGGGGCTCTGGAAACACCATATATTTT
CASSPDRGSGNTIYF
>.|TRBJ1-2|TRBD1|TRBV5-1
TGCGCCAGCAGCGCCGGACAGGGCTATGGCTACACCTTC
CASSAGQGYGYTF
>many|TRBJ1-1|.|TRBV5-1
TGCGCCAGCGCCCGGACAGCTTCGGGCACTGAAGCTTTCTTT
CASARTASGTEAFF
>.|TRBJ2-7|.|TRBV7-2
TGTGCCAGCAGCTTAGCGAGGGACACCTACTACGAGCAGTACTTC
CASSLARDTYYEQYF
>.|TRBJ1-3|.|TRBV11-2
TGTGCCAGCAGTGCCTATCTACAGGGTGAAGCTGGAAACACCATATATTTT
CASSAYLQGEAGNTIYF
>.|TRBJ2-7|.|TRBV4-1
TGCGCCAGCAGCCTACCGGCTCCGAGCCCCTACGAGCAGTACTTC
CASSLPAPSPYEQYF
>few|TRBJ1-2|.|TRBV4-1
TGCGCCAGCAGCCGCGACCCAGCGGGTTTAGGATATGGCTACACCTTC
CASSRDPAGLGYGYTF
>.|TRBJ1-1|.|TRBV18
TGTGCCAGCTCCCCTTATCCTTCGGACTCAGGCGAAGCTTTCTTT
CASSPYPSDSGEAFF